A selection of T cell receptor beta chains follows, all from one sample in a study of T cells in severe cutaneous drug reactions. No DNA is given; TCRdb re-called the multiplex PCR reads and lists each CDR3 protein once. The sample has more than 20,000 distinct CDR3 sequences. Specimen: PBMCs. The receptor set was obtained from a human donor with toxic epidermal necrolysis, a severe cutaneous drug reaction. Both conserved end residues are part of each CDR3. The size field is filled for only some rows; it gives once, few, many or a size class.

medium-sized	TRBV9	TRBJ2-7	CASSAGTGYEQYF
-	TRBV6-6	TRBJ2-1	CASRLSYNEQFF
medium-sized	TRBV28	TRBJ2-5	CASSSPIGTGGPDQETQYF
-	TRBV7-9	TRBJ2-7	CASSPFSGGANSYEQYF
-	TRBV4-1	TRBJ2-7	CASSQEGGPYEQYF
-	TRBV20-1	TRBJ2-3	CSASGTSGREDTQYF
-	TRBV29-1	TRBJ1-1	CSVESRDRVATEAFF
-	TRBV29-1	TRBJ1-5	CSVEDRSNQPQHF
medium-sized	TRBV6-1	TRBJ1-1	CASSTRDRGITEAFF
-	TRBV9	TRBJ1-1	CASSVAGGFTNTEAFF
-	TRBV10-3	TRBJ2-7	CAISDRDGGPYEQYF
-	TRBV20-1	TRBJ1-3	CSARSTGVGGNTIYF
-	TRBV28	TRBJ2-3	CASSLKVAQYF